The T cell receptor (beta chain) described here comes from a study of post-analysis software for immune sequencing data. General observations from the study: Same-batch samples co-clustered strongly by F measure. Five or six TRBV segments, TRBV5-6, TRBV5-1 and TRBV20-1 among them, were found more frequent in patients than controls.

Germline CDR1 and CDR2: MNHEY and SVGAGI. The CDR3 sequence is 16 residues long. The junction had 11 bases not matched to a gene; V was cut back by 6 bases and J by 7 bases. As for this clonotype: Antigen specificity is unknown.

TCR beta cDNA libraries had unique molecular identifiers. TCRdb ran MiXCR on the PCR reads and lists one entry per CDR3 protein. The sample holds around 400,000 distinct CDR3 sequences; around a third are singletons and the top ten take under 15%. J is TRBJ2-1 and V is TRBV6-5, with 11 nucleotides matching TRBD2. The sample comprised blood. The clonotype comes from a girl aged 10-17 years with multiple sclerosis. The CDR3 DNA sequence: TGTGCCAGCAGCCCCCTAACTAGCGGGGGAATGAATGAGCAGTTCTTC. Amino acids: CASSPLTSGGMNEQFF.